A selection of T cell receptor beta chains follows, all from one sample in a study of beta chain features in type 1 diabetes. The data were produced by immunoSEQ multiplex PCR, yet TCRdb's version contains in-frame clones alone and is incomplete. This table has fewer than 450,000 clones, approximately 13% appearing once. Sequencing input: naive CD4+ T cells from blood. The receptor source for this set is a woman in her late teens or twenties with type 1 diabetes. Both conserved end residues are part of each CDR3. The order of the fields is V gene, J gene, clone size, D gene, CDR3 protein, CDR3 DNA. A D gene is named only where the DNA matches it firmly. Some rows mark clone size as missing; the rest say once, few, many or name a class of expanded clone.

TRBV18	TRBJ2-1	few	TRBD2	CASSPGLAGADEQFF	TGTGCCAGCTCACCGGGACTAGCGGGAGCGGATGAGCAGTTCTTC
TRBV4-3	TRBJ2-1	NA	NA	CASSRGGASSYNEQFF	TGCGCCAGCAGCCGCGGTGGTGCGAGCTCCTACAATGAGCAGTTCTTC
TRBV28	TRBJ2-1	NA	TRBD2	CASSLGTSVNEQFF	TGTGCCAGCAGTTTAGGGACTAGCGTCAATGAGCAGTTCTTC
TRBV9	TRBJ2-3	NA	NA	CASSVVDSTTDTQYF	TGTGCCAGCAGCGTAGTGGACTCCACCACAGATACGCAGTATTTT
TRBV5-1	TRBJ2-3	few	TRBD2	CASSYTSGSTDTQYF	TGCGCCAGCAGCTACACTAGCGGGAGCACAGATACGCAGTATTTT
TRBV9	TRBJ2-1	NA	TRBD2	CASSPRFSGSAYNEQFF	TGTGCCAGCAGCCCCCGCTTTAGCGGGAGCGCCTACAATGAGCAGTTCTTC
TRBV5-8	TRBJ1-1	NA	NA	CASSRPEALDTEAFF	TGTGCCAGCAGCCGGCCAGAGGCCCTGGACACTGAAGCTTTCTTT
TRBV2	TRBJ2-3	few	NA	CASHLGSFTDTQYF	TGTGCCAGCCACCTAGGGAGCTTCACAGATACGCAGTATTTT
TRBV6-5	TRBJ2-1	NA	TRBD2	CASSSRGLAGSEQFF	TGTGCCAGCAGTTCCAGAGGACTAGCGGGAAGTGAGCAGTTCTTC
TRBV6-5	TRBJ2-3	NA	TRBD2	CASRLAGHTDTQYF	TGTGCCAGCAGGCTAGCGGGGCACACAGATACGCAGTATTTT
TRBV7-9	TRBJ2-1	few	NA	CASKLLGESDEQFF	TGTGCCAGCAAGCTTCTCGGGGAGTCCGATGAGCAGTTCTTC
TRBV19	TRBJ1-2	NA	NA	CASSFLLPAGYGYTF	TGTGCCAGTAGTTTCTTACTTCCGGCGGGCTATGGCTACACCTTC
TRBV11-2	TRBJ2-5	few	NA	CASSLVSRWKETQYF	TGTGCCAGCAGCTTAGTGTCGAGGTGGAAAGAGACCCAGTACTTC
TRBV5-4	TRBJ2-1	NA	NA	CASSSGSSSYNEQFF	TGTGCCAGCAGTTCCGGGTCGAGCTCCTACAATGAGCAGTTCTTC
TRBV19	TRBJ2-1	NA	TRBD2	CASSPTSGSANEQFF	TGTGCCAGTAGTCCGACTAGCGGGAGTGCCAATGAGCAGTTCTTC
TRBV2	TRBJ1-1	few	TRBD1	CASSKPRDRMNTEAFF	TGTGCCAGCAGCAAACCCCGGGACAGAATGAACACTGAAGCTTTCTTT
TRBV7-3	TRBJ2-1	NA	TRBD2	CASSSLPGLASDEQFF	TGTGCCAGCAGCTCGTTACCGGGACTAGCGAGCGATGAGCAGTTCTTC
TRBV11-1	TRBJ2-7	NA	TRBD2	CASSLNAAGGYEQYF	TGTGCCAGCAGCTTAAATGCGGCGGGGGGATACGAGCAGTACTTC
TRBV7-2	TRBJ2-2	NA	NA	CASSPQLGSGELFF	TGTGCCAGCAGCCCCCAACTAGGATCCGGGGAGCTGTTTTTT
TRBV30	TRBJ1-1	few	NA	CACQGYTEAFF	TGTGCCTGTCAGGGTTACACTGAAGCTTTCTTT
TRBV6-5	TRBJ1-4	NA	NA	CASRMRPTNEKLFF	TGTGCCAGCAGGATGCGGCCAACTAATGAAAAACTGTTTTTT
TRBV7-6	TRBJ2-1	NA	TRBD2	CASSLGRASGRANNEQFF	TGTGCCAGCAGCTTAGGTCGGGCTAGCGGGAGGGCAAACAATGAGCAGTTCTTC
TRBV7-9	TRBJ1-1	few	TRBD1	CASSPATGGTEAFF	TGTGCCAGCAGCCCAGCGACAGGGGGCACTGAAGCTTTCTTT
TRBV29-1	TRBJ2-1	few	NA	CSLRDRSYNEQFF	TGCAGCCTCAGGGATAGATCCTACAATGAGCAGTTCTTC
TRBV19	TRBJ1-1	few	TRBD1	CASSPSGTGRGAFF	TGTGCCAGTAGTCCGTCCGGGACAGGCCGAGGAGCTTTCTTT
TRBV5-1	TRBJ2-7	NA	NA	CASSFQGIVDEQYF	TGCGCCAGCAGCTTCCAGGGGATCGTCGACGAGCAGTACTTC
TRBV29-1	TRBJ1-1	NA	NA	CSVETDGF	TGCAGCGTTGAAACTGATGGCTTT
TRBV2	TRBJ1-1	NA	TRBD1	CASREDRGSTEAFF	TGTGCCAGCAGGGAGGACAGGGGGAGCACTGAAGCTTTCTTT
TRBV5-1	TRBJ1-1	NA	NA	CASSFQGLNTEAFF	TGCGCCAGCAGCTTTCAGGGCTTGAACACTGAAGCTTTCTTT
TRBV29-1	TRBJ2-1	few	NA	CSVEREAPQEQFF	TGCAGCGTTGAGAGGGAGGCCCCACAGGAGCAGTTCTTC
TRBV5-1	TRBJ2-3	NA	TRBD2	CASSLTSGSIPDTQYF	TGCGCCAGCAGCCTGACTAGCGGGAGTATTCCAGATACGCAGTATTTT
TRBV27	TRBJ1-2	NA	TRBD1	CASSGQGGGYTF	TGTGCCAGCAGCGGACAGGGAGGTGGCTACACCTTC
TRBV28	TRBJ2-5	few	TRBD1	CASSTGDRPQYF	TGTGCCAGCAGCACAGGGGACAGACCACAGTACTTC
TRBV30	TRBJ1-1	few	TRBD1	CAWDRGSTEAFF	TGTGCCTGGGACAGGGGAAGCACTGAAGCTTTCTTT
TRBV5-4	TRBJ2-7	NA	NA	CASSPGGRGRNPSLEQYF	TGTGCCAGCAGCCCGGGGGGCAGGGGTAGGAACCCGTCTCTCGAGCAGTACTTC
TRBV2	TRBJ2-1	NA	NA	CASSLQGANYNEQFF	TGTGCCAGCAGCCTTCAAGGGGCTAACTACAATGAGCAGTTCTTC
TRBV2	TRBJ1-2	few	NA	CASSDAGVGYTF	TGTGCCAGCAGTGACGCAGGGGTAGGCTACACCTTC
TRBV5-4	TRBJ2-1	few	NA	CASSRVGQFF	TGTGCCAGCAGCCGGGTCGGGCAGTTCTTC
TRBV30	TRBJ2-3	few	TRBD1	CAWGTGPGDTQYF	TGTGCCTGGGGGACAGGCCCCGGGGATACGCAGTATTTT
TRBV30	TRBJ2-7	NA	NA	CAWSVGFFYEQYF	TGTGCCTGGAGTGTCGGGTTTTTCTACGAGCAGTACTTC